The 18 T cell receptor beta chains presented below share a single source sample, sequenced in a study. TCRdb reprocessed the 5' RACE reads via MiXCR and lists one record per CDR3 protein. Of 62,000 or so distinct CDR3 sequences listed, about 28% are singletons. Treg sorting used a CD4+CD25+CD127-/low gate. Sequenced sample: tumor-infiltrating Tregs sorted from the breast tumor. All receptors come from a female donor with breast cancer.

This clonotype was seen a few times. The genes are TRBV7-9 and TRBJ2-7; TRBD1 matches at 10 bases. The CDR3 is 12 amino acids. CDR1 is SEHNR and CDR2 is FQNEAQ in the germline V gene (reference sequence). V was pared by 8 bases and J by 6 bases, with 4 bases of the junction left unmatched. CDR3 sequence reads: CASGTGAFEQYF. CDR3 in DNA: TGTGCCAGCGGGACAGGGGCGTTCGAGCAGTACTTC.

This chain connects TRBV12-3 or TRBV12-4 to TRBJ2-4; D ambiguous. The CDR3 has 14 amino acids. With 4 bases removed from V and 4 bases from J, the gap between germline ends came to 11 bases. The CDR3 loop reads CASSSNVKKNIQYF. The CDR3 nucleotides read TGTGCCAGCAGTTCCAACGTCAAAAAAAACATTCAGTACTTC.

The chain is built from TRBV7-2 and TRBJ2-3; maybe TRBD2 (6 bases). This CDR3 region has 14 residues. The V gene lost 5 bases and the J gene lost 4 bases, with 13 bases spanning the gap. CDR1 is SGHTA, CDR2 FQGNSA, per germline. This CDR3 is CASSTRLVSDTQYF. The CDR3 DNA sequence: TGTGCCAGCAGCACCCGACTAGTCTCAGATACGCAGTATTTT. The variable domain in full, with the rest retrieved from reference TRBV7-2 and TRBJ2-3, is GAGVSQSPSNKVTEKGKDVELRCDPISGHTALYWYRQSLGQGLEFLIYFQGNSAPDKSGLPSDRFSAERTGGSVSTLTIQRTQQEDSAVYLCASSTRLVSDTQYFGPGTRLTVL.

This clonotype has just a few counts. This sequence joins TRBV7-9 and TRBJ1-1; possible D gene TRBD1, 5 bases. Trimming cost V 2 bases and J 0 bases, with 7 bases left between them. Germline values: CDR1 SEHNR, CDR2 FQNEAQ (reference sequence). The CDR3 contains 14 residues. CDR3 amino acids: CASSLRQLNTEAFF. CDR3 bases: TGTGCCAGCAGCTTAAGACAGCTGAACACTGAAGCTTTCTTT.

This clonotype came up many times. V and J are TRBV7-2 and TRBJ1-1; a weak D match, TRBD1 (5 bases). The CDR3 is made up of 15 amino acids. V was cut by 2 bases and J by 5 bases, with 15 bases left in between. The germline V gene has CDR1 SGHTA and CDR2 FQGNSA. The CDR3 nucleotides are TGTGCCAGCAGCTTACAAGGGGATTTTGGGACTGAAGCTTTCTTT. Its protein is CASSLQGDFGTEAFF.

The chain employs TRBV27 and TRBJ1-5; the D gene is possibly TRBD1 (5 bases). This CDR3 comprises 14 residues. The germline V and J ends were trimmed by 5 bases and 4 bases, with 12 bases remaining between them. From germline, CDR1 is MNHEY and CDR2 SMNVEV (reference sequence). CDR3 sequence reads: CASSTRDGNQPQHF. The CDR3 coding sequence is TGTGCCAGCAGTACACGGGACGGTAATCAGCCCCAGCATTTT.

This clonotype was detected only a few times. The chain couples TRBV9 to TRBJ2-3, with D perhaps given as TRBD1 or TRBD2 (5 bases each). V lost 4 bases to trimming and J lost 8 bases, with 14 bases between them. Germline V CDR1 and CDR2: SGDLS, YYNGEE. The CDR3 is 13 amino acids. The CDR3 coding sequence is TGTGCCAGCAGCCTAGGGGACGGCACTACGCAGTATTTT. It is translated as CASSLGDGTTQYF.

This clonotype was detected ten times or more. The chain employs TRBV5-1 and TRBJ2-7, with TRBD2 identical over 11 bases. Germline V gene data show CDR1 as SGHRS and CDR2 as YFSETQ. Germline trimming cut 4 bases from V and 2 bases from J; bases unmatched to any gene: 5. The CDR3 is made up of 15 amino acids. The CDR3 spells CASSPLAGGTYEQYF. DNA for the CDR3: TGCGCCAGCAGCCCTCTAGCGGGGGGAACCTACGAGCAGTACTTC.

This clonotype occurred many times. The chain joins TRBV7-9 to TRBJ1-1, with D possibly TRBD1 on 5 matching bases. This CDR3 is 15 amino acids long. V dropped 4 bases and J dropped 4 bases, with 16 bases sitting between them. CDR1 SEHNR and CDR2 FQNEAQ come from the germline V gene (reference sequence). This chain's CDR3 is CASSYSRGGVTEAFF. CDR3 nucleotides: TGTGCCAGCAGCTACTCAAGGGGAGGTGTCACTGAAGCTTTCTTT.

CDR3 DNA sequence: TGCAGTGTTAGCCAGGGGAACTCACCCCTCCACTTT. Amino acids: CSVSQGNSPLHF. The chain combines TRBV20-1 with TRBJ1-6, with D perhaps TRBD1 (6 bases). Deletions cut 7 bases from V and 10 bases from J, with 14 bases between. The CDR3 is 12 amino acids. Germline CDR1 and CDR2: DFQATT and SNEGSKA (reference sequence).

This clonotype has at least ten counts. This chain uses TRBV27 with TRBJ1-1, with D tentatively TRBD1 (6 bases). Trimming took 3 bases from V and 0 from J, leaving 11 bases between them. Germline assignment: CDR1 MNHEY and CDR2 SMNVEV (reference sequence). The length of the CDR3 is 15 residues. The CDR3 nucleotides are TGTGCCAGCAGTTTGGGGGGCGGGATGAACACTGAAGCTTTCTTT. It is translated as CASSLGGGMNTEAFF.

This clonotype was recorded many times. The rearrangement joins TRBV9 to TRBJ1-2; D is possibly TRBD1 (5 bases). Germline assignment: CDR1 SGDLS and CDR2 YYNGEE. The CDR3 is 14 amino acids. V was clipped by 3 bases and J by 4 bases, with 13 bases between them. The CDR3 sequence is CASSAGQGAYGYTF. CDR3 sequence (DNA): TGTGCCAGCAGCGCTGGGCAGGGAGCCTATGGCTACACCTTC. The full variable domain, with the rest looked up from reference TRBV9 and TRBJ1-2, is DSGVTQTPKHLITATGQRVTLRCSPRSGDLSVYWYQQSLDQGLQFLIQYYNGEERAKGNILERFSAQQFPDLHSELNLSSLELGDSALYFCASSAGQGAYGYTFGSGTRLTVV.

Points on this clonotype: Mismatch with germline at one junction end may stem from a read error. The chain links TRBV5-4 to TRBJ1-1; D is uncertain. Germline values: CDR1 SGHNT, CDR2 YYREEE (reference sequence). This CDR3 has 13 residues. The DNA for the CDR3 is TGTGCCAGCAGCACCGACACAAACACTGAGGCTTTCTTT. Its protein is CASSTDTNTEAFF.

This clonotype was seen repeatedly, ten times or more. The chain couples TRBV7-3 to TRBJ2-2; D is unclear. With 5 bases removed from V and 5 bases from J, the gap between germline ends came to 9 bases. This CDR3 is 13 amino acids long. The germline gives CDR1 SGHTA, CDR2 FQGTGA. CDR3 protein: CASSPRRTGELFF. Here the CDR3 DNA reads TGTGCCAGCAGCCCGAGAAGAACCGGGGAGCTGTTTTTT. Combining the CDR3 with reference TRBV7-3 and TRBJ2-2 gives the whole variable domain GAGVSQTPSNKVTEKGKYVELRCDPISGHTALYWYRQSLGQGPEFLIYFQGTGAADDSGLPNDRFFAVRPEGSVSTLKIQRTERGDSAVYLCASSPRRTGELFFGEGSRLTVL.

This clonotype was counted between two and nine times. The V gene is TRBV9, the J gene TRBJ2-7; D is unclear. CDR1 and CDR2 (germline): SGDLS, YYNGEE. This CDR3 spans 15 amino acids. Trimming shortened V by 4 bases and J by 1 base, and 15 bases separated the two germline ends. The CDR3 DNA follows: TGTGCCAGCAGCCCGAACACCGGGCCGTCCTACGAGCAGTACTTC. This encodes CASSPNTGPSYEQYF.

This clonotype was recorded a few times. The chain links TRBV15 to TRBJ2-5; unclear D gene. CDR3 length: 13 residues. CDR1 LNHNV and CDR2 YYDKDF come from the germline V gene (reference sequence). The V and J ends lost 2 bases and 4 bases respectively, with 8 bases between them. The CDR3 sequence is CATSRSRRETQYF. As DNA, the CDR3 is TGTGCCACCAGCAGATCCCGGAGAGAGACCCAGTACTTC.

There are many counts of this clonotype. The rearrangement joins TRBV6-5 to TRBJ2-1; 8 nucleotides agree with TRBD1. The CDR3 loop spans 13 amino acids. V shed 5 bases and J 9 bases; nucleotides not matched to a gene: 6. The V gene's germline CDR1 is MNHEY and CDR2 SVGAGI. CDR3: CASSTGQGTEQFF. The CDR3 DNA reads TGTGCCAGCAGTACCGGACAGGGCACTGAGCAGTTCTTC.

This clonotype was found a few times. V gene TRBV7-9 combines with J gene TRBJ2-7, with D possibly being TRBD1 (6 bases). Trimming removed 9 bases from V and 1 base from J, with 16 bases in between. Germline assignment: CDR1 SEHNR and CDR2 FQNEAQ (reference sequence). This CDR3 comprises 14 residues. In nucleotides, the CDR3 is TGTGCCAGTTCAAACAGGGCCAAATCCTACGAGCAGTACTTC. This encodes CASSNRAKSYEQYF. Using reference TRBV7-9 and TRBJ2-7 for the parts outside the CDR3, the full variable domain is DTGVSQNPRHKITKRGQNVTFRCDPISEHNRLYWYRQTLGQGPEFLTYFQNEAQLEKSRLLSDRFSAERPKGSFSTLEIQRTEQGDSAMYLCASSNRAKSYEQYFGPGTRLTVT.